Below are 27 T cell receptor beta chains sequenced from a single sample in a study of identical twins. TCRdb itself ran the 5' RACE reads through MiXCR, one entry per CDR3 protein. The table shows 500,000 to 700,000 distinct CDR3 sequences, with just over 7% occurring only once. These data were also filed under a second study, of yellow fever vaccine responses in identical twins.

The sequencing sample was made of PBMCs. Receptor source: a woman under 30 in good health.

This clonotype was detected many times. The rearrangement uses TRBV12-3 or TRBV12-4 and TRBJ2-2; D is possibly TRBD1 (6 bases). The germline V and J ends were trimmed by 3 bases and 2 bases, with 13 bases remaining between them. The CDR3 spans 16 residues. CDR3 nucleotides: TGTGCCAGCAGTTTCCCGGACAGCTTTAACACCGGGGAGCTGTTTTTT. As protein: CASSFPDSFNTGELFF.

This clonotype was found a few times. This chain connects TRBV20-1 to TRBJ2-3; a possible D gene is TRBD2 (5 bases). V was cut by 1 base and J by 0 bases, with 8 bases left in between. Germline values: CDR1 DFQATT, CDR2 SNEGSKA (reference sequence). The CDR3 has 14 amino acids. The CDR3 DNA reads TGCAGTGCTAGAGTCGGACTCAGCACAGATACGCAGTATTTT. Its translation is CSARVGLSTDTQYF.

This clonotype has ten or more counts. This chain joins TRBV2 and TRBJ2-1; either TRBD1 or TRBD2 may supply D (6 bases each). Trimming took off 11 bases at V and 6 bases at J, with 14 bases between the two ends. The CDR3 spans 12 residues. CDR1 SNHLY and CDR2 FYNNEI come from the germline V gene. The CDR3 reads CAGDRRGNEQFF. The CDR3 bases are TGTGCCGGAGACAGGCGGGGCAATGAGCAGTTCTTC.

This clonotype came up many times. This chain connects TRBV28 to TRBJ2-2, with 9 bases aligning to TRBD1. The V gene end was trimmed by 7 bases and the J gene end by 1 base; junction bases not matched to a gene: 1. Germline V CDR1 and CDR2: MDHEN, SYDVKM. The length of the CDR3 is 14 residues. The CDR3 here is CASMGQGNTGELFF. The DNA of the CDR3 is TGTGCCAGCATGGGACAGGGGAACACCGGGGAGCTGTTTTTT.

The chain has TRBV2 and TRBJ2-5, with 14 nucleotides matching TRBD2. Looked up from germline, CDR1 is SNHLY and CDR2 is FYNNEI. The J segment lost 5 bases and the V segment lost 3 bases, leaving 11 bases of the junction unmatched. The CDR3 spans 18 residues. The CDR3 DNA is TGTGCCAGCAGTGATATACCGGGACTAGCGGGAGAGGCGGAGACCCAGTACTTC. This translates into CASSDIPGLAGEAETQYF.

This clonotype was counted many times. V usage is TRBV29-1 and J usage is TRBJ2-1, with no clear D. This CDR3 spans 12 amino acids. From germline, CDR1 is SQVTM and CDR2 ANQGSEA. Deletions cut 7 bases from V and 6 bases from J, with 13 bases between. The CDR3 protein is CSAYETPNEQFF. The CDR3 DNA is TGCAGCGCCTACGAGACCCCCAATGAGCAGTTCTTC.

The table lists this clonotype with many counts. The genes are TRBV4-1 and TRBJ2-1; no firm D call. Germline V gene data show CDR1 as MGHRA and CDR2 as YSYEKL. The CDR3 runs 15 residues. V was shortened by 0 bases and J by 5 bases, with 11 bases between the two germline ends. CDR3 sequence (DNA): TGCGCCAGCAGCCAAGATTGGGGTACCGACAATGAGCAGTTCTTC. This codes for CASSQDWGTDNEQFF.

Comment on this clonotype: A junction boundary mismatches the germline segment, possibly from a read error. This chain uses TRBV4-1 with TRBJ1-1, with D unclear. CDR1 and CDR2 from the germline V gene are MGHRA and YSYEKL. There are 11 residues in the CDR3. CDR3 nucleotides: TGCACCAGCAAGGGATTGGGTGAAGCTTTCTTT. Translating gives CTSKGLGEAFF.

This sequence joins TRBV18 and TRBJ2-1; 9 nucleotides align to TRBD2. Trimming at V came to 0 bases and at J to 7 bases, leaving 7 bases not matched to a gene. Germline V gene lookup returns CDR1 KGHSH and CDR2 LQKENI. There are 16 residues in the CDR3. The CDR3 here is CASSPPRLAGLNEQFF. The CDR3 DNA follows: TGTGCCAGCTCACCACCGAGGCTAGCGGGACTGAATGAGCAGTTCTTC.

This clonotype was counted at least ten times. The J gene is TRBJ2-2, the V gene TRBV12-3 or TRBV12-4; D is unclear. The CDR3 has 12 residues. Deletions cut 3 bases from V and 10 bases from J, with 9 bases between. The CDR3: CASSFAGPELFF. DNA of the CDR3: TGTGCCAGCAGTTTCGCTGGACCGGAGCTGTTTTTT.

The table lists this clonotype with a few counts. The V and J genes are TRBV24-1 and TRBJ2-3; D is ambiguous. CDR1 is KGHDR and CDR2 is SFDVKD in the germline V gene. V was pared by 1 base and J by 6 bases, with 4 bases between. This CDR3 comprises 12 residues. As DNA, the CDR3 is TGTGCCACCAGTGATTTTCGGGATACGCAGTATTTT. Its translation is CATSDFRDTQYF.

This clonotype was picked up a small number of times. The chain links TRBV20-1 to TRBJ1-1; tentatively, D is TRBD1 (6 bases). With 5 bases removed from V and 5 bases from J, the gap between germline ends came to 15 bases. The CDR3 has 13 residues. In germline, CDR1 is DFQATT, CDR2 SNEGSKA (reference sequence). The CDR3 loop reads CSALGGRNTEAFF. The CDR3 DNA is TGCAGTGCTTTAGGGGGACGAAATACTGAAGCTTTCTTT.

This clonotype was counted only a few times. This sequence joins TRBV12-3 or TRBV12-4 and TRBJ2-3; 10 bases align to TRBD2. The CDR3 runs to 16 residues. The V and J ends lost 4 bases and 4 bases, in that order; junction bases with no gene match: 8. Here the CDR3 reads CASSSRASGSSDTQYF. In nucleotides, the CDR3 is TGTGCCAGCAGTTCGAGGGCTAGCGGGAGTTCAGATACGCAGTATTTT.

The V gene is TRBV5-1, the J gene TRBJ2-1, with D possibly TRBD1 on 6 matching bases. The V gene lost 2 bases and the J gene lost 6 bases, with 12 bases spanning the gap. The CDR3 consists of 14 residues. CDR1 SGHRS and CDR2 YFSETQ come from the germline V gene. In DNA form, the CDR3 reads TGCGCCAGCAGCTTTTTGGACAGTACCAATGAGCAGTTCTTC. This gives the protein CASSFLDSTNEQFF.

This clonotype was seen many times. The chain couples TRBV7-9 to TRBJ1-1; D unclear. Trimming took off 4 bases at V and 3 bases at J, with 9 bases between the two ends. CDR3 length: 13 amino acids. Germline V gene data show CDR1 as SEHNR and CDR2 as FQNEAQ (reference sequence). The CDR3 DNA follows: TGTGCCAGCAGCTCCCAAGCCGACACTGAAGCTTTCTTT. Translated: CASSSQADTEAFF.

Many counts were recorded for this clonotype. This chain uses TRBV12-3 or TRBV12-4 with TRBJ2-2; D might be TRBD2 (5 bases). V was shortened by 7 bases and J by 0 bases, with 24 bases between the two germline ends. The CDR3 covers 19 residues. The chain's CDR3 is CASTPRPGYSPANTGELFF. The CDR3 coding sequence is TGTGCCAGCACCCCCCGGCCGGGGTATTCTCCAGCGAACACCGGGGAGCTGTTTTTT.

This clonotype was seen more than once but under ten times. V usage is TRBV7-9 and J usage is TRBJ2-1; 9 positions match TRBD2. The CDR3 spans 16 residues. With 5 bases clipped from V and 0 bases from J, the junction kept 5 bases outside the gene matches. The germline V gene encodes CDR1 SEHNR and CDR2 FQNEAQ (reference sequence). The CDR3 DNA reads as TGTGCCAGCAGCCGGATAGCGGGGGCCTCCTACAATGAGCAGTTCTTC. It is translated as CASSRIAGASYNEQFF.

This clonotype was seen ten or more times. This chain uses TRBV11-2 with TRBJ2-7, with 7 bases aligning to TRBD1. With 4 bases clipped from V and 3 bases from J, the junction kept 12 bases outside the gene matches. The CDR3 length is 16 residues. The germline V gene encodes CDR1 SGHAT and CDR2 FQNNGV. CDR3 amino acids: CASSSNRGLGLYEQYV. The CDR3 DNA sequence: TGTGCCAGCAGCTCCAACAGGGGTTTGGGTCTCTACGAGCAGTACGTC.

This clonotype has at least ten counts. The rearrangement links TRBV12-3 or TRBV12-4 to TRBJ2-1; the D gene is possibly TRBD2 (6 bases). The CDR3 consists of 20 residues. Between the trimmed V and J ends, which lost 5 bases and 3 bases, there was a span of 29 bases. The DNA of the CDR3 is TGTGCCAGCAGTCCTATTATAGGGCTAGCGAACCATGCCAACTACAATGAGCAGTTCTTC. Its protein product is CASSPIIGLANHANYNEQFF.

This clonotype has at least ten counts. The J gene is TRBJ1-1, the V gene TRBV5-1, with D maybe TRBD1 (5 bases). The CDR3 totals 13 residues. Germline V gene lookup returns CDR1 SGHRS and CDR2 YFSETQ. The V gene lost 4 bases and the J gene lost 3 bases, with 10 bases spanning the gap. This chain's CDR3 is CASSPGAYTEAFF. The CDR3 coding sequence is TGCGCCAGCAGCCCCGGGGCCTACACTGAAGCTTTCTTT.

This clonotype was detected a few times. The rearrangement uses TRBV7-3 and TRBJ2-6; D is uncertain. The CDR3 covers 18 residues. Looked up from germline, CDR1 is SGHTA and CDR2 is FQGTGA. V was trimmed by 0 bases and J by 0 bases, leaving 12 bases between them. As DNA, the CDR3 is TGTGCCAGCAGCTTAACTTGGGCAGCTAACTCTGGGGCCAACGTCCTGACTTTC. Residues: CASSLTWAANSGANVLTF.

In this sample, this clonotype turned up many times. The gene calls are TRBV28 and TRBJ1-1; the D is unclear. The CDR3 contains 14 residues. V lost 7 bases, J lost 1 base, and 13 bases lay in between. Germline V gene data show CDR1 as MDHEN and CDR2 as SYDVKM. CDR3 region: CASISILRNTEAFF. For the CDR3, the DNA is TGTGCCAGCATCTCCATCTTGCGGAACACTGAAGCTTTCTTT.

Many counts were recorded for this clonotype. The CDR3 bases are TGCGCCAGCAGCCAAGACACTGAAGCTTTCTTT. Its translation is CASSQDTEAFF. The J gene is TRBJ1-1, the V gene TRBV5-1; D gene uncertain. V dropped 4 bases and J dropped 3 bases, with 4 bases sitting between them. This CDR3 has 11 residues. The germline CDR1 and CDR2 sequences are SGHRS and YFSETQ.

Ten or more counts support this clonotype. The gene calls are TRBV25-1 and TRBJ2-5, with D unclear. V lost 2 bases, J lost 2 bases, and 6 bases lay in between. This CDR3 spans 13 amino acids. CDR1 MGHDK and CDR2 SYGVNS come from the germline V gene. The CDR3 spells CASSEGPQETQYF. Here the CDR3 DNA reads TGTGCCAGCAGTGAAGGCCCGCAAGAGACCCAGTACTTC.

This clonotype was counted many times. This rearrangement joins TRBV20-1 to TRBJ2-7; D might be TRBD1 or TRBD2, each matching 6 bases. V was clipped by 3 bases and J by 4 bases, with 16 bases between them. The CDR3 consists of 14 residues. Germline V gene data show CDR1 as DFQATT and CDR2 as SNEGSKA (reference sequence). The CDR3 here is CSASVGGGQYEQYF. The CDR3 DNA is TGCAGTGCTAGTGTGGGGGGCGGACAGTACGAGCAGTACTTC.

In DNA form, the CDR3 reads TGTGCCAGCAGTGAAGTTATGGTAGCGGGAGCCAGGGAGCAGTACTTC. This translates into CASSEVMVAGAREQYF. This chain links TRBV2 with TRBJ2-7, with 9 nucleotides matching TRBD2. The CDR3 spans 16 residues. The germline gives CDR1 SNHLY, CDR2 FYNNEI. V dropped 1 base and J dropped 7; count of bases not matched to a gene: 11.

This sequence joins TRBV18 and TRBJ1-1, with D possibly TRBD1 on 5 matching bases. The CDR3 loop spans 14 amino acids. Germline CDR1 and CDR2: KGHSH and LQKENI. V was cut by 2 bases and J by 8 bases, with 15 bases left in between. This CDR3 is CASSPKNGDREAFF. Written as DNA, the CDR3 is TGTGCCAGCTCACCAAAAAATGGGGACCGAGAAGCTTTCTTT.